The entry below describes one TCR beta chain. Its antigen remains unidentified. One end of the junction varies from germline; a read error may be responsible. Germline CDR1 SSHAT, CDR2 FNYEAQ (reference sequence). This CDR3 contains 15 residues. The data stem from a study of blood T cells in healthy people across ages. Findings of the study overall: Relative to aged donors, long-lived donors carried more naive CD4+ cells and displayed higher diversity.

Using a J-beta primer mix together with a sample-barcoded 5' primer, a second PCR was run for about 6 to 11 cycles. Sequencing recovered at least 2.5 million CDR3-containing paired-end reads from each sample. TCRdb re-derived calls from the 5' RACE reads in MiXCR, one entry per CDR3 protein. The sample consists of about 1.5 million distinct CDR3 sequences, 40% to 45% of them appearing once. Researchers report isolating at least 7 million PBMCs per sample. The clonotype comes from a woman between 18 and 30 years old in good health. What was sequenced was blood. The rearrangement joins TRBV7-7 to TRBJ2-5; 9 bases match TRBD1. CDR3 nucleotides: TGTGCTAGCAGCTTTATGGGACAGGGACAAGAGACCCAGTACTTC. Protein: CASSFMGQGQETQYF.